Listed here is a single T cell receptor beta chain. The antigen is unknown. This entry comes from a study of shared clonotypes between healthy human individuals. Unsorted PBMC replicate PCRs drew on roughly 300 ng DNA, representing approximately 30,000 T cell genomes. TCRdb's copy holds only in-frame clones and misses some; the assay was immunoSEQ multiplex PCR. Among hundreds of thousands of clones, around 78% were seen once, and the ten largest hold 12%. Findings and caveats of the study: Few donors restricted represented genetic and exposure-history diversity.

Tens of millions of PBMCs were counted before genomic DNA extraction. The germline V gene encodes CDR1 KGHSH and CDR2 LQKENI. V shed 2 bases and J shed 3 bases, with 8 bases lying between them. The CDR3 sequence is 14 residues long. Sequencing was done on a sample of PBMCs. The chain joins TRBV18 to TRBJ1-5; D gene unclear. The TCR comes from a woman between 35 and 50 years old in good health. Some clones in this sample may be carry-over from other donors' samples. The DNA for the CDR3 is TGTGCCAGCTCACCAGGGGTCATCAATCAGCCCCAGCATTTT. This gives the protein CASSPGVINQPQHF.